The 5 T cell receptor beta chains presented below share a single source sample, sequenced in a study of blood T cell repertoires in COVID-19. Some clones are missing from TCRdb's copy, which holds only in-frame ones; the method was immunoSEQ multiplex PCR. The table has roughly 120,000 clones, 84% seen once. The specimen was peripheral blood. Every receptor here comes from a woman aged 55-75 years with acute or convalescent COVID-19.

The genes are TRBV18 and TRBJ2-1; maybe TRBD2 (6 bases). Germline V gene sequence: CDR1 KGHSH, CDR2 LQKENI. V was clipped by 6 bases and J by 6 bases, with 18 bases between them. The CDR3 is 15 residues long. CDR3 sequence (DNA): TGTGCCAGCTCCCCTAGAGAGACGCGGGGCAATGAGCAGTTCTTC. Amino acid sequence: CASSPRETRGNEQFF.

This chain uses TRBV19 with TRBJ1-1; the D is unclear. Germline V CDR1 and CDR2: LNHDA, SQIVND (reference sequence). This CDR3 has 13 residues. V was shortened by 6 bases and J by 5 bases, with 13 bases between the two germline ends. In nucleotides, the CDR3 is TGTGCCAGTAGGGCCAGCTCGGGTACTGAAGCTTTCTTT. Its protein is CASRASSGTEAFF.

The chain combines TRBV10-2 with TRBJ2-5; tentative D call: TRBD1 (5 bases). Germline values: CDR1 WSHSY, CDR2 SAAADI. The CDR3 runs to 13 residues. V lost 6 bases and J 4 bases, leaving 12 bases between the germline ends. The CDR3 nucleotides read TGCGCCAGCAGGGCTTGGGGCGGAGAGACCCAGTACTTC. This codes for CASRAWGGETQYF.

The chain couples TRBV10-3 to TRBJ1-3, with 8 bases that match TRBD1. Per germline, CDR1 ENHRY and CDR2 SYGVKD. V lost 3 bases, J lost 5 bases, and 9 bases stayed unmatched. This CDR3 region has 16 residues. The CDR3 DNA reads TGTGCCATCAGTGAAGGGTGGCAGGGGGCAAGAAACACCATATATTTT. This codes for CAISEGWQGARNTIYF.

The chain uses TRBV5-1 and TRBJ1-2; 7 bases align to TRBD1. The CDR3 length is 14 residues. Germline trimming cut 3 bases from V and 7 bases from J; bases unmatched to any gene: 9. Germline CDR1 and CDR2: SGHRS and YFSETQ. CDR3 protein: CASSSETGLSGYTF. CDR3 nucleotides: TGCGCCAGCAGCTCCGAGACAGGGCTGAGTGGCTACACCTTC.